This T cell receptor beta chain was profiled in a study of cytomegalovirus exposure and HLA in healthy donors (dated by TCRdb to about 2017). In the study overall: In an earlier analysis of roughly 590 of the donors, approximately 260 Gb of sequence data and some 100 million unique TCR beta sequences from 150 million to 200 million T cells were reported. About 310 gigabases of sequencing data and approximately 80 million unique TCR sequences were included in an early release covering several hundred HLA-typed donors. Among the roughly 380 genotyped donors, around 81% belonged to the genetic ancestry cluster associated with self-reported Caucasian donors. The aim of the study was to test whether cataloging public T cell receptors could identify signatures of past pathogen exposure. The study profiled the T cell repertoires of hundreds of subjects by immunosequencing and related them to cytomegalovirus serostatus. A separate validation cohort of about 110 different subjects was used in addition to the 666-subject first cohort. To predict cytomegalovirus infection status, the study brought together high-throughput TCR immunosequencing, statistical association of individual TCRs with disease status, and machine learning. In a later analysis, previously published TCR beta repertoires from more than 500 donors were re-analyzed and high-resolution HLA genotyping was added so that TCR occurrence patterns could be studied. Rather than using new phenotypic data, the later analysis identified candidate immune exposures from TCR beta sequences and from how often those sequences occurred across donors. An earlier analysis of 587 of the donors applied high-throughput TCR beta sequencing to assess whether each TCR beta V gene segment acted as functional or pseudogenic. Donor age, sex, ethnicity and CMV serostatus were collected together with the repertoire data. In a later genetic analysis, genome-wide SNP genotypes for about 55% of the 666 donors were used, and that subset was treated as a discovery cohort. Every repertoire in the discovery cohort had been generated on one and the same sequencing platform. Class I and class II HLA loci were covered by the typing at four-digit resolution. The number of typed donors differed by locus: about 620-640 for A, B, C, DRB1 and DQB1; approximately 540 for DQA1; some 590 for DPA1; and roughly 490 for DPB1. Roughly 5 DR-DQ haplotypes were handled as single units for association and clustering, since linkage in the cohort was strong. On average, over 200,000 unique TCR beta nucleotide sequences were sequenced per donor among a few hundred genotyped donors of the cohort, with 15% to 20% of those sequences being non-productive. Overall results and qualifications from the work: Some IMGT-functional V segments, including TRBV6-2 and TRBV6-3, could not be told apart with the 87-base-pair reads, so those segments were excluded. When HLA alleles, especially DR and DQ, strongly co-occurred, attributing TCR associations to individual alleles was difficult. A later analysis found that most CMV-associated TCR beta chains appeared HLA-restricted, with HLA associations seemingly driven largely by CMV exposure. Broadly in line with IMGT annotations, most TCR beta V segments showed up in productive rearrangements about 87% or about 30% of the time in an earlier analysis of around 600 of the donors. According to the authors, the approach could potentially be generalized to other disease states and immunological phenotypes. A total of 164 TCR beta chains were listed by the study as associated with cytomegalovirus. A further reported finding was that TCR beta sequences accurately predicted the HLA-A and HLA-B alleles for most subjects in the first cohort. In vitro tests confirmed that a few of the cytomegalovirus-associated TCR beta chains recognize cytomegalovirus antigens. Compared with equally common non-associated chains, HLA-associated TCR beta chains in a later analysis were more clonally expanded and had lower generation probabilities. CMV serostatus was the only immune exposure information available for the cohort. In a later analysis, several top co-occurrence clusters were reported to appear linked to parvovirus B19, influenza, CMV and Epstein-Barr virus. Correlated functional status among segregating V segments might reflect linkage disequilibrium, but an unknown experimental factor could not be ruled out. Because HLA typing was unavailable for some donors at each locus, only the typed subset was used in association tests. Presence/absence analyses assumed roughly uniform sequencing depth across donors, an assumption that may not hold. The earlier analysis of 587 of the donors excluded roughly 16 rarely observed V segments, including chromosome 9 orphons, because counts were too low. In a later analysis, TCR association rates were found to vary across HLA loci, with the most associated TCRs seen for DRB1 alleles and the fewest for HLA-C alleles. Most TCR sequences were seen in very few donors, while some public TCRs were found in many individuals. An association between a missense DCLRE1C variant and V-gene and J-gene trimming of TCR beta chains was found in a later genetic analysis and replicated in an independent cohort. The classifier was reported to diagnose cytomegalovirus status with high specificity and sensitivity in both the original cohort and the validation cohort. At a false discovery rate of 0.05, a later analysis linked 15,000 to 20,000 TCR beta sequences to specific HLA alleles. A cluster of highly shared sequence variants was judged likely to be a technical artifact of the sequencing pipeline. Compared with the approximately 710-donor mean, donors in an Asian-associated ancestry cluster had fewer N-insertions in productive TCRs, according to a later genetic analysis. This cohort had only TCR beta chains sequenced, and the lack of alpha or paired-chain data limited which features could be detected.

This clone appeared a single time. No antigen is known for it. No much larger clone is present one base from it, and per-base qualities are unavailable. The germline V gene (reference sequence) gives CDR1 as SGHKS and CDR2 as YYEKEE. The germline V end is reduced by 4 bases and the J end by 6 bases; junction bases left unmatched: 12. The CDR3 covers 15 residues, taking in both the cysteine and the phenylalanine. Solely the CDR3 DNA is kept, with 45 bases framed from the first base. Library preparation was by the immunoSEQ multiplex PCR assay. A mixture of 60 forward primers for TCR Vbeta segments and 13 reverse primers for TCR Jbeta segments was used in the multiplex PCR. The CDR3 region of rearranged TCR beta genes was amplified from genomic DNA by a multiplex PCR assay. On the Illumina HiSeq System, the amplified TCR beta libraries were sequenced as 87-base-pair reads. The authors' analysis ran thus. In a later analysis, 70 million to 95 million unique TCR beta chains were counted across the roughly 670 repertoires, and some 10 million of these chains were shared by at least two donors. To remove PCR and sequencing errors, raw reads were error-corrected and collapsed into unique sequences using a nearest-neighbor algorithm that merged closely related sequences. CDR3 sequences were aligned to IMGT reference sequences to assign V, D and J gene segments. For a sequence to be retained, a match of at least six nucleotides was required to both a V gene segment and a J gene segment. Rearrangements were called productive when the CDR3 lacked stop codons and stayed in frame with V and J; all others were non-productive. CDR3 was defined by IMGT convention, running from the second conserved V-encoded cysteine to the conserved J-encoded phenylalanine. In an earlier analysis of more than 550 of the donors, sequences lacking an unambiguous match to a single V gene segment were excluded. In an earlier analysis of some 590 of the donors, V segments were called functional above 56.7% productive rearrangements and were called segregating when the between-donor standard deviation exceeded 5%. A statistical classification framework was developed to diagnose cytomegalovirus status using the catalog of TCR beta chain sequences. A later analysis assigned V and J genes by comparing TCR nucleotide sequences with IMGT/GENE-DB human TR gene sequences. A later analysis assigned CDR3 sequences and most-parsimonious VDJ recombination scenarios with the TCRdist pipeline. In a later analysis, each TCR beta chain was defined by its CDR3 amino acid sequence together with its V-gene family, and reads lacking a unique V-gene family were excluded. To address suspected cross-contamination and a sequencing artifact, a later analysis removed approximately 590 highly shared, low-generation-probability nucleotide sequences. In a later analysis, a clonal expansion index was calculated for each public chain from normalized within-repertoire ranks of inferred template counts. A later analysis computed generation probabilities with a VDJ recombination model fitted to out-of-frame rearrangements, and checked the results against IGoR. A later analysis scored TCR-TCR, TCR-HLA and TCR-CMV co-occurrence with hypergeometric tests, applying a repertoire-size bias correction to TCR pairs. In a later analysis, false discovery rates were estimated by permuting HLA or CMV assignments 20 times. In a later analysis, co-occurring TCRs were grouped with DBSCAN, and TCRdist sequence similarity was added when clustering was performed within HLA-allele-positive subsets. For co-occurrence clustering, repertoires with fewer than 30,000 or more than 120,000 public chains were excluded, along with five repertoires with anomalous nucleotide sharing. Imported from immuneACCESS, the table was reduced by TCRdb to in-frame sequences with V and J called. These copies leave out some clones; in studies compared against another copy, an unresolved V gene accounts for under half, and the cause of the remainder is not known. Clone size and V and J calls were adopted from that table, with D and trimming inferred from the DNA. For this sample there are some 91,000 clones; approximately 76% appear just once. The top ten constitute roughly 7% of the sample.

In total, 600 or so healthy bone marrow donors made up the cohort. All cohort members were sampled while nominally healthy, although unrecorded immune exposures were likely present. The donor tested CMV seropositive, placing the donor among the roughly 270 seropositive members of the cohort. Each donor provided a peripheral blood sample, and peripheral blood mononuclear cells were used for TCR beta sequencing. Genomic DNA extraction from the blood cell samples was performed with the Qiagen DNeasy Blood Extraction Kit. This sequence uses TRBV5-5 and TRBJ2-7, with 8 bases matching TRBD1. The receptor was isolated from a man between 40 and 49 years old in good health and CMV-seropositive. Source material: PBMCs. Here the CDR3 is given as CASSGDRDRLSEQYF. The DNA sequence is as follows: TGTGCCAGCAGCGGTGACCGGGACAGGTTGTCCGAGCAGTACTTC.